The 30 T cell receptor beta chains reported below all come from one sample, sequenced in a study of human versus mouse CDR3 diversity and MHC coevolution. Only in-frame clones appear in the TCRdb table, and some are missing; sequencing was by immunoSEQ multiplex PCR. The table shows fewer than 80,000 clones, with 80% to 95% occurring only once. The material sequenced was naive CD4+ T cells from blood. Subset given: CD45RO-negative CD62L-positive naive CD4 T cells. Receptors originate from a person aged 25 to 75 in good health.

This clone was seen only a few times. The chain has TRBV18 and TRBJ1-3; D may be TRBD1 (6 bases). Looked up from germline, CDR1 is KGHSH and CDR2 is LQKENI. The CDR3 contains 14 residues. V shed 3 bases and J shed 3 bases, with 9 bases lying between them. The CDR3 nucleotides are TGTGCCAGCTCACCCAGGGACAATGGAAACACCATATATTTT. This gives the protein CASSPRDNGNTIYF.

On this clone: The sample contains more than one DNA sequence encoding this CDR3. The V call is TRBV7-6, the J call TRBJ1-6, with 8 bases matching TRBD1. The CDR3 extends over 17 amino acids. Germline V gene lookup returns CDR1 SGHVS and CDR2 FNYEAQ. V dropped 6 bases and J dropped 0; count of bases not matched to a gene: 7. The CDR3 nucleotides are TGTGCCAGCAGTCGGACAGGGCTGAGCTCCTATAATTCACCCCTCCACTTT. Encoded protein: CASSRTGLSSYNSPLHF. Using reference TRBV7-6 and TRBJ1-6 for the parts outside the CDR3, the full variable domain is GAGVSQSPRYKVTKRGQDVALRCDPISGHVSLYWYRQALGQGPEFLTYFNYEAQQDKSGLPNDRFSAERPEGSISTLTIQRTEQRDSAMYRCASSRTGLSSYNSPLHFGNGTRLTVT.

The gene calls are TRBV29-1 and TRBJ2-1; weak D call: TRBD1 (6 bases). CDR1 and CDR2 (germline): SQVTM, ANQGSEA. With 7 bases removed from V and 0 bases from J, the gap between germline ends came to 25 bases. The CDR3 spans 18 residues. As DNA, the CDR3 is TGCAGCGCCCTCGTTTGGGACAACAGATCTCCCTCCTACAATGAGCAGTTCTTC. This codes for CSALVWDNRSPSYNEQFF.

The chain recombines TRBV5-8 with TRBJ2-4, with D possibly matching TRBD1 (5 bases). Germline CDR1 SGHTS, CDR2 YDEGEE. Trimming left V 4 bases short and J 2 bases short, with 19 bases between. This CDR3 has 17 residues. The CDR3 coding sequence is TGTGCCAGCAGCAATCCCCAGGGCCTGTTGACCAAAAACATTCAGTACTTC. Its translation is CASSNPQGLLTKNIQYF.

J is TRBJ2-5 and V is TRBV5-4; 7 nucleotides agree with TRBD1. J was trimmed by 3 bases and V by 1 base; bases with no gene match: 3. Germline CDR1 and CDR2: SGHNT and YYREEE (reference sequence). The CDR3 consists of 14 residues. CDR3 sequence reads: CASSLTGQKETQYF. The CDR3 coding sequence is TGTGCCAGCAGCTTGACGGGACAGAAAGAGACCCAGTACTTC.

The chain couples TRBV9 to TRBJ1-6, with 9 nucleotides matching TRBD1. V lost 4 bases to trimming and J lost 11 bases; unmatched junction nucleotides: 7. The CDR3 is 14 amino acids. Germline assignment: CDR1 SGDLS and CDR2 YYNGEE. This CDR3 reads CASSIGQGSPPLHF. DNA for the CDR3: TGTGCCAGCAGCATCGGACAGGGGTCGCCACCCCTCCACTTT.

CDR3 sequence: CAWSKQGNTEAFF. The CDR3 DNA sequence: TGTGCCTGGAGTAAACAGGGAAACACTGAAGCTTTCTTT. The chain has TRBV30 and TRBJ1-1; perhaps TRBD1 as D (6 bases). The CDR3 covers 13 residues. Germline assignment: CDR1 GTSNPN and CDR2 SVGIG (reference sequence). Trimming pared 2 bases from V and 2 bases from J, leaving 9 bases between.

J is TRBJ1-5 and V is TRBV9; D perhaps matches TRBD1 (6 bases). This CDR3 is built from 14 residues. V lost 3 bases, J lost 5 bases, and 12 bases lay in between. Germline V gene sequence: CDR1 SGDLS, CDR2 YYNGEE. CDR3 protein: CASSEGSGDQPQHF. CDR3 nucleotide sequence: TGTGCCAGCAGCGAGGGGTCAGGGGATCAGCCCCAGCATTTT.

This clone came up once. The chain couples TRBV6-1 to TRBJ2-2, with 8 bases lining up with TRBD2. Trimming removed 4 bases from V and 4 bases from J; junction bases left unmatched: 5. The CDR3 length is 15 residues. Germline values: CDR1 MNHNS, CDR2 SASEGT. CDR3 bases: TGTGCCAGCAGTGGACTAGCGCGCGGCACCGGGGAGCTGTTTTTT. It codes for CASSGLARGTGELFF.

The chain is built from TRBV5-1 and TRBJ2-2, with 7 bases identical to TRBD1. Germline CDR1 SGHRS, CDR2 YFSETQ. V shed 1 base and J 3 bases; nucleotides not matched to a gene: 3. CDR3 length: 15 amino acids. The CDR3 is CASSLWDRDTGELFF. The DNA for the CDR3 is TGCGCCAGCAGCTTGTGGGACAGAGACACCGGGGAGCTGTTTTTT.

This chain connects TRBV4-1 to TRBJ2-3; 7 positions agree with TRBD1. Germline values: CDR1 MGHRA, CDR2 YSYEKL. V dropped 5 bases and J dropped 3; count of bases not matched to a gene: 11. The CDR3 spans 16 residues. The CDR3 loop reads CASSSQQGTLTDTQYF. The CDR3 nucleotides are TGCGCCAGCAGCTCGCAACAGGGGACGTTAACAGATACGCAGTATTTT.

This chain connects TRBV6-1 to TRBJ2-2; 9 bases match TRBD2. The length of the CDR3 is 17 residues. Trimming took 2 bases from V and 6 from J; bases not matched to a gene: 10. Germline V lookup: CDR1 MNHNS, CDR2 SASEGT. The DNA for the CDR3 is TGTGCCAGCAGTGAACTGGGCCGGCGGGGGGGCCCCGGGGAGCTGTTTTTT. Protein product: CASSELGRRGGPGELFF.

The chain uses TRBV7-9 and TRBJ2-7; maybe TRBD2 (6 bases). V was clipped by 4 bases and J by 10 bases, with 11 bases between them. The length of the CDR3 is 11 residues. Germline CDR1 reads SEHNR; CDR2 reads FQNEAQ (reference sequence). The chain's CDR3 is CASSSQAGQYF. CDR3 nucleotide sequence: TGTGCCAGCAGCTCCCAGGCGGGACAGTACTTC.

The V call is TRBV7-2, the J call TRBJ2-1; D possibly corresponds to TRBD2 (6 bases). Looked up from germline, CDR1 is SGHTA and CDR2 is FQGNSA. Trimming left V 6 bases short and J 0 bases short, with 18 bases between. CDR3 length: 17 residues. The DNA for the CDR3 is TGTGCCAGCAGAAAGCCTTTAGGTAGCGGCTCCTACAATGAGCAGTTCTTC. Its translation is CASRKPLGSGSYNEQFF.

The chain employs TRBV30 and TRBJ1-3, with D maybe TRBD1 (5 bases). The CDR3 spans 14 residues. Germline CDR1 GTSNPN, CDR2 SVGIG (reference sequence). Trimming removed 3 bases from V and 2 bases from J, with 11 bases in between. The CDR3 loop reads CAWSGGRAGNTIYF. DNA for the CDR3: TGTGCCTGGAGCGGTGGCAGGGCTGGAAACACCATATATTTT.

Only one count was recorded for this clone. The V call is TRBV28, the J call TRBJ2-1, with TRBD1 matching 10 bases. The CDR3 covers 16 residues. Germline CDR1 is MDHEN and CDR2 is SYDVKM. V shed 8 bases, J shed 8 bases, and the junction held 15 bases outside the gene matches. CDR3: CASQTPPGQGIDEQFF. The CDR3 DNA sequence: TGTGCCAGCCAAACCCCTCCGGGACAGGGGATAGATGAGCAGTTCTTC.

The chain combines TRBV19 with TRBJ1-5, with unresolved D. CDR3 length: 15 residues. Trimming shortened V by 2 bases and J by 0 bases, and 8 bases separated the two germline ends. Germline V gene data show CDR1 as LNHDA and CDR2 as SQIVND (reference sequence). In nucleotides, the CDR3 is TGTGCCAGTAGTATATCGGTAAATAGCAATCAGCCCCAGCATTTT. This sequence encodes CASSISVNSNQPQHF. The variable domain in full, completed from reference TRBV19 and TRBJ1-5, reads DGGITQSPKYLFRKEGQNVTLSCEQNLNHDAMYWYRQDPGQGLRLIYYSQIVNDFQKGDIAEGYSVSREKKESFPLTVTSAQKNPTAFYLCASSISVNSNQPQHFGDGTRLSIL.

The chain is built from TRBV19 and TRBJ1-1, with D possibly TRBD1 on 6 matching bases. Germline values: CDR1 LNHDA, CDR2 SQIVND (reference sequence). CDR3 length: 13 residues. V gave up 6 bases and J gave up 0 bases, with 8 bases separating them. The CDR3 sequence: CASRDSLNTEAFF. For the CDR3, the DNA is TGTGCCAGTAGGGACAGTTTGAACACTGAAGCTTTCTTT.

The V and J genes are TRBV4-1 and TRBJ2-6; D not resolved. The CDR3 consists of 15 residues. Germline assignment: CDR1 MGHRA and CDR2 YSYEKL. V dropped 1 base and J dropped 0 bases, with 4 bases sitting between them. CDR3 in DNA: TGCGCCAGCAGCCAAGGGAGCTCTGGGGCCAACGTCCTGACTTTC. It is translated as CASSQGSSGANVLTF.

This clone was recorded once. The rearrangement joins TRBV28 to TRBJ2-5, with 9 positions matching TRBD1. The DNA end is a closer match to TRBJ2-7, so the J assignment may be wrong. This CDR3 has 17 amino acids. CDR1 and CDR2 (germline): MDHEN, SYDVKM. The CDR3 loop reads CASSRSTGQGLRYEQYF. In nucleotides, the CDR3 is TGTGCCAGCAGTCGAAGCACGGGACAGGGATTGCGGTACGAGCAGTACTTC.

The genes are TRBV5-6 and TRBJ2-3; TRBD1 agrees at 9 bases. The V gene's germline CDR1 is SGHDT and CDR2 YYEEEE. V trimming: 4 bases; J trimming: 3 bases; junction bases outside the gene matches: 6. The CDR3 runs to 15 residues. This CDR3 is CASSRTGVETDTQYF. The CDR3 nucleotides read TGTGCCAGCAGCCGGACAGGGGTCGAGACAGATACGCAGTATTTT.

A remark on this clone: Other nucleotide sequences in the sample specify the same CDR3. This rearrangement joins TRBV6-5 to TRBJ2-5, with D tentatively TRBD1 (5 bases). The CDR3 is made up of 12 amino acids. V lost 2 bases and J lost 4, with 5 bases in between. CDR1 and CDR2 (germline): MNHEY, SVGAGI. The CDR3 DNA is TGTGCCAGCAGTTACAGGGGAGAGACCCAGTACTTC. It yields the protein CASSYRGETQYF.

This CDR3 is CASRTWGGDNEQFF. For the CDR3, the DNA is TGTGCCAGCAGGACTTGGGGGGGGGACAATGAGCAGTTCTTC. V and J are TRBV6-5 and TRBJ2-1; 7 bases match TRBD2. The CDR3 sequence is 14 residues long. CDR1 is MNHEY and CDR2 is SVGAGI in the germline V gene. V trimming: 6 bases; J trimming: 5 bases; junction bases outside the gene matches: 7.

V usage is TRBV30 and J usage is TRBJ2-1, with 12 bases identical to TRBD2. Germline assignment: CDR1 GTSNPN and CDR2 SVGIG (reference sequence). This CDR3 has 15 residues. V was clipped by 2 bases and J by 4 bases; unmatched bases: 3. CDR3 DNA sequence: TGTGCCTGGAGTCCCGGACTAGCGGGATACAATGAGCAGTTCTTC. It specifies CAWSPGLAGYNEQFF.

This chain uses TRBV28 with TRBJ2-3; D not certain. The V gene's germline CDR1 is MDHEN and CDR2 SYDVKM. The CDR3 extends over 16 amino acids. V gave up 5 bases and J gave up 2 bases, with 17 bases separating them. The CDR3 loop is CASSLLGLTPTDTQYF. The CDR3 bases are TGTGCCAGCAGTCTCCTGGGCCTTACTCCCACAGATACGCAGTATTTT.

V gene TRBV28 combines with J gene TRBJ2-7, with 8 positions matching TRBD1. The CDR3 length is 15 residues. CDR1 and CDR2 (germline): MDHEN, SYDVKM. The V and J ends lost 7 bases and 0 bases, in that order; junction bases with no gene match: 8. This chain's CDR3 is CASINGQGSSYEQYF. CDR3 DNA: TGTGCCAGCATTAATGGACAGGGCAGCTCCTACGAGCAGTACTTC.

J is TRBJ2-1 and V is TRBV21-1; whether TRBD2, the table's D call, matches the DNA was not checked. TRBV21-1 is deemed a pseudogene. The CDR3 is 14 amino acids. The CDR3 protein is CASSKAGAYNEQFF. CDR3 DNA sequence: TGTGCCAGCAGCAAAGCGGGAGCCTACAATGAGCAGTTCTTC.

The chain recombines TRBV28 with TRBJ2-6, with 8 bases identical to TRBD1. Germline assignment: CDR1 MDHEN and CDR2 SYDVKM. Germline trimming cut 7 bases from V and 4 bases from J; bases unmatched to any gene: 9. The CDR3 covers 16 residues. The CDR3 coding sequence is TGTGCCAGCACCTCAGGGGGCGGGGTGGGGGCCAACGTCCTGACTTTC. It encodes CASTSGGGVGANVLTF.

The chain joins TRBV5-6 to TRBJ2-1; weak D call: TRBD2 (6 bases). V was trimmed by 4 bases and J by 0 bases, leaving 17 bases between them. The CDR3 has 17 residues. The V gene's germline CDR1 is SGHDT and CDR2 YYEEEE. Written as DNA, the CDR3 is TGTGCCAGCAGCGGGGGGATCGGACAAAGCTCCTACAATGAGCAGTTCTTC. This translates into CASSGGIGQSSYNEQFF.

The V call is TRBV6-1, the J call TRBJ2-1, with TRBD2 matching over 8 bases. Germline V gene lookup returns CDR1 MNHNS and CDR2 SASEGT. V was pared by 4 bases and J by 0 bases, with 8 bases of the junction left unmatched. The CDR3 loop spans 17 amino acids. The CDR3 DNA reads as TGTGCCAGCAGTGTAAAAATAGCGGGACTCTCCTACAATGAGCAGTTCTTC. Translated: CASSVKIAGLSYNEQFF.